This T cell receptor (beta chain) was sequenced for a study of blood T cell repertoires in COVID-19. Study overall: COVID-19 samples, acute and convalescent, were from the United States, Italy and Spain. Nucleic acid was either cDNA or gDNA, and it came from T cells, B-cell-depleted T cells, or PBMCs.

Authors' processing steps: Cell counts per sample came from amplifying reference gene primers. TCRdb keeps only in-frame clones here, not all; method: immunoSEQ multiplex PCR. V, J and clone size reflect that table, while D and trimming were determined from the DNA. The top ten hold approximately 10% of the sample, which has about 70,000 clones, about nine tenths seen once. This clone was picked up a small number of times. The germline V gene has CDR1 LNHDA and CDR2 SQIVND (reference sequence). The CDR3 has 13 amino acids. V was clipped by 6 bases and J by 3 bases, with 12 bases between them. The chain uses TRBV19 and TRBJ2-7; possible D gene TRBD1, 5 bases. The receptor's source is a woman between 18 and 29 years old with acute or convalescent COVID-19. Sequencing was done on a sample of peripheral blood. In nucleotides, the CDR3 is TGTGCCAGTAGGTCACAGGTCGGCTACGAGCAGTACTTC. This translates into CASRSQVGYEQYF.